This is a list of T cell receptor beta chains from one sample in a study of naive and memory T cell subsets. TCRdb called the UMI-ligation and nested PCR reads again in MiXCR, with one record for every CDR3 protein. Of 140,000 to 150,000 distinct CDR3 sequences listed, 22% are singletons. Sample: naive CD4+ T cells from blood. The receptors shown here come from a human donor in good health. CDR3s include the opening cysteine and the closing phenylalanine or tryptophan. Each record gives: D gene, clone size, V gene, J gene, CDR3 DNA, CDR3 protein. A D gene is named only where the DNA matches it firmly. Some rows mark clone size as missing; the rest say once, few, many or name a class of expanded clone.

D: -; size: -; V: TRBV7-9; J: TRBJ2-5; DNA: TGTGCCAGCAGCTCCGGATCGATGCGGTTCCAAGAGACCCAGTACTTC; CDR3: CASSSGSMRFQETQYF
D: TRBD2; size: few; V: TRBV5-1; J: TRBJ2-1; DNA: TGCGCCAGCAGCTTTAGGTCTGGAGCGGGAGTCCATGAGCAGTTCTTC; CDR3: CASSFRSGAGVHEQFF
D: -; size: few; V: TRBV7-2; J: TRBJ2-2; DNA: TGTGCCAGCAGCTTAGCGGGGACCACCGGGGAGCTGTTTTTT; CDR3: CASSLAGTTGELFF
D: -; size: once; V: TRBV27; J: TRBJ2-3; DNA: TGTGCCAGCAGTCCTCGGGGGCGTACAACAGATACGCAGTATTTT; CDR3: CASSPRGRTTDTQYF
D: TRBD2; size: -; V: TRBV9; J: TRBJ2-3; DNA: TGTGCCAGCAGCCCCCGGGGACTAGCGGGACGGGGCACAGATACGCAGTATTTT; CDR3: CASSPRGLAGRGTDTQYF
D: TRBD2; size: few; V: TRBV20-1; J: TRBJ2-7; DNA: TGCAGTGCTAGCAGCGGGAGGGGAGCCGAGCAGTACTTC; CDR3: CSASSGRGAEQYF
D: -; size: -; V: TRBV29-1; J: TRBJ2-1; DNA: TGCAGCGTTCGAAAGACCGGGACCAACAATGAGCAGTTCTTC; CDR3: CSVRKTGTNNEQFF
D: TRBD1; size: few; V: TRBV2; J: TRBJ2-7; DNA: TGTGCCACCACAGGGGAAGACTCCTACGAGCAGTACTTC; CDR3: CATTGEDSYEQYF
D: -; size: -; V: TRBV25-1; J: TRBJ2-7; DNA: TGTGCCAGCAGCATATCCCACGAGCAGTACTTC; CDR3: CASSISHEQYF
D: -; size: -; V: TRBV5-1; J: TRBJ2-1; DNA: TGCGCCAGCAGACGGATGGGAAGCTCCTACAATGAGCAGTTCTTC; CDR3: CASRRMGSSYNEQFF
D: TRBD2; size: many; V: TRBV30; J: TRBJ2-5; DNA: TGTGCCTGGAGTCCGGGGGGACTAGTCGCGACCCAGTACTTC; CDR3: CAWSPGGLVATQYF
D: TRBD1; size: few; V: TRBV19; J: TRBJ2-1; DNA: TGTGCCAGTAGTTCATACACAACCGGGACAGGGACCAATGAGCAGTTCTTC; CDR3: CASSSYTTGTGTNEQFF
D: -; size: -; V: TRBV4-1; J: TRBJ1-6; DNA: TGCGCCAGCAGCCAAGGGTTCAGGGGAAGGAGTTCACCCCTCCACTTT; CDR3: CASSQGFRGRSSPLHF
D: TRBD2; size: -; V: TRBV20-1; J: TRBJ2-3; DNA: TGCAGTGCCTCGGGACTAGCGGGAGAGCGCACAGATACGCAGTATTTT; CDR3: CSASGLAGERTDTQYF
D: TRBD2; size: -; V: TRBV7-2; J: TRBJ2-1; DNA: TGTGCCAGCAGCAAGACTAGCGGGAGATCTCCTGAGCAGTTCTTC; CDR3: CASSKTSGRSPEQFF
D: -; size: -; V: TRBV29-1; J: TRBJ2-3; DNA: TGCAGCGTTGAAGGGGGTCCCTCTTCATTCACAGATACGCAGTATTTT; CDR3: CSVEGGPSSFTDTQYF
D: -; size: -; V: TRBV5-5; J: TRBJ1-5; DNA: TGTGCCAGCAGCTTGGACGAGGGAAGCCTCAATCAGCCCCAGCATTTT; CDR3: CASSLDEGSLNQPQHF
D: -; size: many; V: TRBV3-1; J: TRBJ2-7; DNA: TGTGCCAGCAGCCAAGGATCCAGGGTAGGAGCCTACGAGCAGTACTTC; CDR3: CASSQGSRVGAYEQYF
D: TRBD1; size: -; V: TRBV9; J: TRBJ2-1; DNA: TGTGCCAGCAGCGCTCTGACCGGGACAGGAATTTACAATGAGCAGTTCTTC; CDR3: CASSALTGTGIYNEQFF
D: -; size: -; V: TRBV7-9; J: TRBJ2-2; DNA: TGTGCCAGCAGCCCACAGGGCACCGGGGAGCTGTTTTTT; CDR3: CASSPQGTGELFF
D: -; size: -; V: TRBV12-3/TRBV12-4; J: TRBJ2-3; DNA: TGTGCCAGCAGTTTCCGGGACCCCGGGCGGGATACGCAGTATTTT; CDR3: CASSFRDPGRDTQYF
D: -; size: -; V: TRBV7-2; J: TRBJ2-7; DNA: TGTGCCAGCAGCTTACGCGGAGGGGCCTACGAGCAGTACTTC; CDR3: CASSLRGGAYEQYF
D: -; size: few; V: TRBV28; J: TRBJ2-7; DNA: TGTGCCAGCAGTTTGGCGCAGCCCTCCTACGAGCAGTACTTC; CDR3: CASSLAQPSYEQYF
D: -; size: -; V: TRBV3-1; J: TRBJ2-6; DNA: TGTGCCAGCAGGAGGACATCCTCCTTCTCTGGGGCCAACGTCCTGACTTTC; CDR3: CASRRTSSFSGANVLTF
D: -; size: -; V: TRBV29-1; J: TRBJ1-2; DNA: TGCAGCGTCGTGGTAGGACAGCAAAAAACCTATGGCTACACCTTC; CDR3: CSVVVGQQKTYGYTF
D: TRBD1; size: -; V: TRBV18; J: TRBJ2-7; DNA: TGTGCCAGCTCACCGGACAGGGCAACCTACGAGCAGTACTTC; CDR3: CASSPDRATYEQYF